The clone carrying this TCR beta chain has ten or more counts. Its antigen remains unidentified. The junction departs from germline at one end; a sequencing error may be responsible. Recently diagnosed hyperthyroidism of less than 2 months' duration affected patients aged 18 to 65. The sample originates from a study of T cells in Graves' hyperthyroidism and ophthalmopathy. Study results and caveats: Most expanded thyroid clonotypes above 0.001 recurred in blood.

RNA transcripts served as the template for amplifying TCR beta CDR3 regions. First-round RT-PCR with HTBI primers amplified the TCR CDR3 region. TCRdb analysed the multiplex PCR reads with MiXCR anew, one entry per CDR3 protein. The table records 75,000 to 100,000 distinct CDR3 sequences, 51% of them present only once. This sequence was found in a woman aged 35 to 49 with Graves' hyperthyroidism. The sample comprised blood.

In nucleotides, the CDR3 is TGCGCCAGCAGCCAAGACAGAGGGCCGTACGAGCAGTACTTC. This codes for CASSQDRGPYEQYF. The genes are TRBV5-5 and TRBJ2-7, with D tentatively TRBD1 or TRBD2 (5 bases each). CDR3 length: 14 residues. Germline assignment: CDR1 SGHKS and CDR2 YYEKEE (reference sequence).